Below, 16 T cell receptor beta chains from the same sample are listed, as sequenced in a study of control samples from healthy donors and cancer patients. The data were produced by immunoSEQ multiplex PCR, yet TCRdb's version contains in-frame clones alone and is incomplete. The sample has roughly 190,000 clones, around 91% seen once. The sequenced sample was blood. All receptors come from a woman aged 25 to 45 in good health.

This chain joins TRBV6-2 or TRBV6-3 and TRBJ1-5; 7 nucleotides match TRBD1. Germline CDR1 reads MNHEY; CDR2 reads SVGEGT. This CDR3 is built from 16 residues. Losses at the gene ends were 1 base for V and 1 base for J; bases not matched to a gene: 4. The CDR3 loop reads CASSYFPGQSNQPQHF. In DNA, the CDR3 is TGTGCCAGCAGTTACTTTCCGGGACAGAGCAATCAGCCCCAGCATTTT.

The chain combines TRBV12-2 with TRBJ2-1; whether TRBD2, the table's D call, matches the DNA was not checked. TRBV12-2 counts as a pseudogene. CDR3 length equals 16 residues. CDR3 loop: CASRSRTSGRGTEQFF. In nucleotides, the CDR3 is TGTGCAAGTCGCTCCCGGACTAGCGGGAGGGGGACTGAGCAGTTCTTC.

The chain is built from TRBV18 and TRBJ1-6; TRBD1 matches 10 bases. The CDR3 is 14 amino acids. The V gene end was trimmed by 5 bases and the J gene end by 10 bases; junction bases not matched to a gene: 5. CDR1 and CDR2 (germline): KGHSH, LQKENI. The CDR3 bases are TGTGCCAGCTCAGAGGGACAGGGGATCTCACCCCTCCACTTT. This translates into CASSEGQGISPLHF.

The chain joins TRBV12-3 or TRBV12-4 to TRBJ1-4, with D unresolved. The CDR3 is 13 residues long. Trimming removed 3 bases at V and 3 bases at J, with 5 bases between. CDR3 coding DNA: TGTGCCAGCAGTTTTGGACCTAATGAAAAACTGTTTTTT. Translating it yields CASSFGPNEKLFF.

V usage is TRBV27 and J usage is TRBJ1-1; 8 bases line up with TRBD1. Trimming removed 4 bases from V and 1 base from J; junction bases left unmatched: 8. Germline lookup yields CDR1 MNHEY and CDR2 SMNVEV (reference sequence). The CDR3 extends over 16 amino acids. The CDR3 DNA follows: TGTGCCAGCAGTTCCCGGACAGGGCGGACGAACACTGAAGCTTTCTTT. This codes for CASSSRTGRTNTEAFF.

V and J are TRBV11-3 and TRBJ1-6; D is ambiguous. Deletions cut 5 bases from V and 7 bases from J, with 6 bases between. The germline CDR1 and CDR2 sequences are SGHNT and YENEEA. This CDR3 has 12 amino acids. In DNA form, the CDR3 reads TGTGCCAGCAGCCCGGCGAATTCACCCCTCCACTTT. Translation gives CASSPANSPLHF.

This chain links TRBV7-9 with TRBJ1-5, with D possibly matching TRBD1 (5 bases). The germline gives CDR1 SEHNR, CDR2 FQNEAQ (reference sequence). V was clipped by 0 bases and J by 7 bases, with 10 bases between them. This CDR3 comprises 14 residues. CDR3 in DNA: TGTGCCAGCAGCTTAGCTGGGGCGTGGCAGCCCCAGCATTTT. As protein: CASSLAGAWQPQHF.

The rearrangement links TRBV27 to TRBJ1-4; 12 nucleotides line up with TRBD1. Germline CDR1 and CDR2: MNHEY and SMNVEV (reference sequence). The trim removed 4 bases at V and 1 base at J, leaving 1 base unmatched. The CDR3 is 16 residues long. The CDR3 protein is CASSWDRGRTNEKLFF. The CDR3 DNA follows: TGTGCCAGCAGTTGGGACAGGGGGCGAACTAATGAAAAACTGTTTTTT.

This chain uses TRBV7-9 with TRBJ2-7; no reliable D call. From germline, CDR1 is SEHNR and CDR2 FQNEAQ (reference sequence). Between the trimmed V and J ends, which lost 0 bases and 0 bases, there was a span of 6 bases. The CDR3 covers 14 residues. The CDR3 DNA reads as TGTGCCAGCAGCTTAGCCGGAACCTCCTACGAGCAGTACTTC. This sequence encodes CASSLAGTSYEQYF.

The chain links TRBV19 to TRBJ1-5, with TRBD1 matching 12 bases. Germline CDR1 reads LNHDA; CDR2 reads SQIVND (reference sequence). The CDR3 contains 17 residues. The V gene end was trimmed by 3 bases and the J gene end by 2 bases; junction bases not matched to a gene: 5. The CDR3 is CASSIGTGGAGNQPQHF. The CDR3 DNA sequence: TGTGCCAGTAGTATCGGGACAGGGGGCGCGGGCAATCAGCCCCAGCATTTT.

The chain is built from TRBV6-5 and TRBJ1-2; 7 bases map to TRBD1. Germline V gene lookup returns CDR1 MNHEY and CDR2 SVGAGI. This CDR3 comprises 13 residues. The V gene end was trimmed by 6 bases and the J gene end by 5 bases; junction bases not matched to a gene: 6. In nucleotides, the CDR3 is TGTGCCAGCAGCCCGACAGGGTTGTATGGCTACACCTTC. Translating gives CASSPTGLYGYTF.

The rearrangement uses TRBV4-2 and TRBJ2-5; 10 positions agree with TRBD2. This CDR3 has 16 amino acids. The junction had 3 bases not matched to a gene; V was cut back by 0 bases and J by 2 bases. Per the germline V gene, CDR1 is LGHNA and CDR2 is YNFKEQ. As DNA, the CDR3 is TGTGCCAGCAGCCAAGATTTTAGCGGGGGGCAAGAGACCCAGTACTTC. It is translated as CASSQDFSGGQETQYF.

This clone was detected once. The chain combines TRBV24-1 with TRBJ2-1, with D possibly TRBD1 on 6 matching bases. CDR3 size: 15 residues. The germline V gene encodes CDR1 KGHDR and CDR2 SFDVKD. Trimming took off 5 bases at V and 1 base at J, with 11 bases between the two ends. CDR3 sequence (DNA): TGTGCCACCAGTGTTCCGAGGGGGTCCTACAATGAGCAGTTCTTC. Encoded protein: CATSVPRGSYNEQFF.

This rearrangement joins TRBV3-1 (or the pseudogene TRBV3-2) to TRBJ2-3; D tentatively fits TRBD1 or TRBD2 (6 bases each). CDR1 is LGHDT, CDR2 YNNKEL, per germline (reference sequence). This CDR3 is 14 amino acids long. V was shortened by 0 bases and J by 7 bases, with 11 bases between the two germline ends. CDR3 protein: CASSQDLGGNTQYF. DNA for the CDR3: TGTGCCAGCAGCCAAGATTTGGGGGGCAATACGCAGTATTTT.

The chain carries TRBV19 and TRBJ1-1; perhaps TRBD1 as D (5 bases). With 2 bases removed from V and 0 bases from J, the gap between germline ends came to 13 bases. This CDR3 is built from 16 residues. Germline CDR1 reads LNHDA; CDR2 reads SQIVND (reference sequence). Here the CDR3 reads CASSIITGGLNTEAFF. The CDR3 coding sequence is TGTGCCAGTAGTATAATTACAGGTGGGCTGAACACTGAAGCTTTCTTT.

J is TRBJ1-6 and V is TRBV6-5; the D gene is possibly TRBD1 (5 bases). Germline V CDR1 and CDR2: MNHEY, SVGAGI. Trimming left V 6 bases short and J 6 bases short, with 12 bases between. The CDR3 extends over 14 amino acids. The CDR3 coding sequence is TGTGCCAGCAGCCCCCAGGGATTTAATTCACCCCTCCACTTT. Its translation is CASSPQGFNSPLHF.